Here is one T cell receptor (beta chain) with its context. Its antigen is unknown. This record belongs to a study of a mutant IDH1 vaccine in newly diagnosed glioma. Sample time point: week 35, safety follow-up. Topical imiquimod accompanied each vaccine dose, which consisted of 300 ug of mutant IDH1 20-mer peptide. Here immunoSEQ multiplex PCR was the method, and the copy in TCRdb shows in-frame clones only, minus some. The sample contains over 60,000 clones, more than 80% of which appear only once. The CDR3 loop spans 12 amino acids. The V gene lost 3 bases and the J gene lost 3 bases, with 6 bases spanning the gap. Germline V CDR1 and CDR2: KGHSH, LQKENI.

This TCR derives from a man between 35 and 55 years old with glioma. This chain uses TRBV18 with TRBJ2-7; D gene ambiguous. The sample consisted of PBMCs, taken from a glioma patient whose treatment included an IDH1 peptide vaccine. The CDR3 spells CASSPDNYEQYF. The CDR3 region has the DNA TGTGCCAGCTCACCCGACAACTACGAGCAGTACTTC.